The T cell receptor (beta chain) described here comes from a study of tumor-infiltrating lymphocytes in primary liver carcinoma. Study-wide background: Aged between 30 and 69 years, the patients were men and women. With diameters of about 4 to 11 cm, tumors were stage T1-T3 N0M0. Sequencing of the samples generated roughly 3.5 to 8 million productive TCRbeta reads, with similar yields across tissue types.

The CDR3 spans 13 residues. CDR1 and CDR2 (germline): MGHRA, YSYEKL. The ends were cut back, 9 bases at V and 5 bases at J, with 13 bases in the middle. Priming with a constant-region primer yielded TCR beta cDNA from roughly 490 ng total RNA. ARM-PCR, slightly modified, supplied the TCR beta libraries through three nested multiplex PCR rounds. TRBV1-TRBV30 forward primers paired with a C-beta reverse primer were used in the first two PCR rounds, which ran 9 to 10 cycles each. TCRdb re-derived calls from the multiplex PCR reads in MiXCR, one entry per CDR3 protein. The data show 180,000 or so distinct CDR3 sequences, with less than 65% seen just once and under 75% held by the top ten. This clonotype has only a few counts. Its antigen is currently unknown. Study-wide results and limits: With p = 0.039, the top-250-clone fraction in tumors significantly exceeded that in blood.

It was unsorted whole blood that yielded blood RNA, and germline DNA was also extracted. The chain couples TRBV4-1 to TRBJ2-2, with D possibly matching TRBD1 (6 bases). The specimen sequenced was peripheral blood. The sequence was obtained from a man aged 40-49 years with primary liver carcinoma and hepatitis B virus infection. CDR3 in DNA: TGCGCCAGTACAACAGGGATTACCGGGGAGCTGTTTTTT. Translated, it gives CASTTGITGELFF.